Below are 5 T cell receptor beta chains sequenced from a single sample in a study of T cell responses to AZD1222 COVID-19 vaccine. TCRdb keeps only in-frame clones here, not all; method: immunoSEQ multiplex PCR. The repertoire holds 65,000 to 95,000 clones, with roughly 81% as singletons. The sequencing here drew on peripheral blood, taken on day 0 of AZD1222 vaccination. These receptors were obtained from an adult in good health.

The rearrangement links TRBV18 to TRBJ1-3; D is unresolved. Germline V CDR1 and CDR2: KGHSH, LQKENI. The ends were cut back, 3 bases at V and 0 bases at J, with 12 bases in the middle. The length of the CDR3 is 16 residues. CDR3 nucleotide sequence: TGTGCCAGCTCACCGTCTCCCCCGGCCTCTGGAAACACCATATATTTT. Its protein product is CASSPSPPASGNTIYF.

J is TRBJ1-3 and V is TRBV5-1, with unresolved D. Trimming removed 3 bases from V and 3 bases from J, with 13 bases in between. Germline V gene data show CDR1 as SGHRS and CDR2 as YFSETQ. This CDR3 has 15 residues. The CDR3 loop reads CASSYIGGGGNTIYF. DNA for the CDR3: TGCGCCAGCAGCTACATAGGAGGCGGTGGAAACACCATATATTTT.

The V call is TRBV7-9, the J call TRBJ1-3; weak D call: TRBD1 (5 bases). Germline V gene data show CDR1 as SEHNR and CDR2 as FQNEAQ (reference sequence). Trimming took off 1 base at V and 2 bases at J, with 12 bases between the two ends. This CDR3 contains 16 residues. The DNA for the CDR3 is TGTGCCAGCAGCTTAGTCGGGGGGGTAACTGGAAACACCATATATTTT. Translated: CASSLVGGVTGNTIYF.

The V gene is TRBV11-3, the J gene TRBJ2-3; 9 bases align to TRBD2. Germline-derived CDR1 and CDR2 are SGHNT and YENEEA. V shed 1 base, J shed 2 bases, and the junction held 4 bases outside the gene matches. The CDR3 runs to 16 residues. CDR3 residues: CASSLGRGGATDTQYF. The CDR3 DNA reads TGTGCCAGCAGCTTAGGACGCGGGGGGGCCACAGATACGCAGTATTTT.

This chain connects TRBV15 to TRBJ2-2; 8 nucleotides align to TRBD1. This CDR3 is built from 16 residues. From germline, CDR1 is LNHNV and CDR2 YYDKDF (reference sequence). The V gene end was trimmed by 1 base and the J gene end by 3 bases; junction bases not matched to a gene: 4. This CDR3 is CATSRGPGQDTGELFF. In nucleotides, the CDR3 is TGTGCCACCAGCAGAGGTCCGGGACAGGACACCGGGGAGCTGTTTTTT.